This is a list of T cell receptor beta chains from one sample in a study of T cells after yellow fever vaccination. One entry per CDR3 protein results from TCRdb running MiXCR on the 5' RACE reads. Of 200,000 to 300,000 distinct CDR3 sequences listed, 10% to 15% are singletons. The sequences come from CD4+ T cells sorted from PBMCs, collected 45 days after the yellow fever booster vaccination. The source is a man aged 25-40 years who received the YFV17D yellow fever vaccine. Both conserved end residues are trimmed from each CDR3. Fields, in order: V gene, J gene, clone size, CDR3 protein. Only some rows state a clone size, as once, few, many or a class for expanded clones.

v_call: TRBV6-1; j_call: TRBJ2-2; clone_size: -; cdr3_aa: ASSVQPGQGTPTGELF
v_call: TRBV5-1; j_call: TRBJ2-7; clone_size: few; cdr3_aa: ASSLGTGKYYEQY
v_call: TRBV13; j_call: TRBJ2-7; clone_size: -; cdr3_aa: ASSPLNTYEQY
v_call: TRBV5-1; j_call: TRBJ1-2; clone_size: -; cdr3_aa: ASSPGGSAGYT
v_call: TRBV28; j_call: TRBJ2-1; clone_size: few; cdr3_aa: ASSLGGRAKGEQF
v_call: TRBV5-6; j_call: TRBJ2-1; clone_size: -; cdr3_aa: ASSYRTSGSPHRSYNEQF
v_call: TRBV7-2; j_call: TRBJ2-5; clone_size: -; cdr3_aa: ASLTSFGETQY
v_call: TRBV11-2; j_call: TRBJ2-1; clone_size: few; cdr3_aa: ASSPPTGTSGRLGDEQF
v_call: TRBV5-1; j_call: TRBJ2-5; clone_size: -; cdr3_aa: ASSLGSVQETQY
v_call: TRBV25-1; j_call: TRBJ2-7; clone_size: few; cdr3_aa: ASSWAGAYEQY
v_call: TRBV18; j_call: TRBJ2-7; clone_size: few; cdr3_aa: ASSFNFGEQY
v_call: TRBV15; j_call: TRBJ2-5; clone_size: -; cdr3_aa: ATSRAPTGSAETQY
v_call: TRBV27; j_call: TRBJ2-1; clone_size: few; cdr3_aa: ASSFGTGGRKQF
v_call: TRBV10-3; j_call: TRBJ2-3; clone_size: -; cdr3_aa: AISVPPRQY
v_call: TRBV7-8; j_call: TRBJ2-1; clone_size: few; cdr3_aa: ASSPLRGDNEQF
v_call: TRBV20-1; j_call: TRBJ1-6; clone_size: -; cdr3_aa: SAPLGGVNSPLH